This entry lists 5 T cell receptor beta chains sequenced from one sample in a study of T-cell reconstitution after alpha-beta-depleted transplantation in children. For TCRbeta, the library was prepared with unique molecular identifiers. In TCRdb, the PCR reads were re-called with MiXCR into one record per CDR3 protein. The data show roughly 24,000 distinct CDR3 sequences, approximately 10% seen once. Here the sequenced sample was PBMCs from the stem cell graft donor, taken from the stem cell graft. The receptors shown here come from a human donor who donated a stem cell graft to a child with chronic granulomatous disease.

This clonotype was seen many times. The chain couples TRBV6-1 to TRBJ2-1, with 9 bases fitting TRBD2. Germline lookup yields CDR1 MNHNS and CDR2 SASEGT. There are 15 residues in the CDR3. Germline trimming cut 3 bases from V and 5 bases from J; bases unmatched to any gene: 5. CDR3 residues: CASSDWSSGDNEQFF. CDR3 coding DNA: TGTGCCAGCAGTGACTGGTCTAGCGGGGACAATGAGCAGTTCTTC.

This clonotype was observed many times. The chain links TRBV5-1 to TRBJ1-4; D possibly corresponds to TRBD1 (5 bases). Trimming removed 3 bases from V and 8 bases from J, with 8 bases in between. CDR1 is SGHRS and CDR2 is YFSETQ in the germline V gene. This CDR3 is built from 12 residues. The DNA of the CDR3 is TGCGCCAGCAGCTCGGGGGGAGAAAAACTGTTTTTT. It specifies CASSSGGEKLFF.

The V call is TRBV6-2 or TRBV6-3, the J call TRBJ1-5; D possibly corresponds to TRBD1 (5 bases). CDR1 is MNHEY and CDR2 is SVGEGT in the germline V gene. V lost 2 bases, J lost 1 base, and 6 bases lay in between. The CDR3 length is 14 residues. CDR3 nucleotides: TGTGCCAGCAGTTACCGGGGGAGCAATCAGCCCCAGCATTTT. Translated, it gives CASSYRGSNQPQHF.

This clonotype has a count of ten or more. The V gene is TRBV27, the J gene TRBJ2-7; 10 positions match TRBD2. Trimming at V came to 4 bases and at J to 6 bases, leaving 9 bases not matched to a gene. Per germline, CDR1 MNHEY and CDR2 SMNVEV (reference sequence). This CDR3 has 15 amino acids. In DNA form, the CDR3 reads TGTGCCAGCAGTTCTCTCCCGGGACTAGCGATCGAGCAGTACTTC. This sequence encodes CASSSLPGLAIEQYF.

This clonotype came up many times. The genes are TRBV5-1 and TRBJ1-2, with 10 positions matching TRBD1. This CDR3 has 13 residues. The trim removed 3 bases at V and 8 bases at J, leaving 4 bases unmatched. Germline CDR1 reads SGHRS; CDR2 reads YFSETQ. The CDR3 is CASSWDRGGGYTF. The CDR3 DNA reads TGCGCCAGCAGCTGGGACAGGGGAGGAGGCTACACCTTC.